This entry describes one TCR beta chain. An end of the junction differs from the germline gene, which may be a read error. The sample originates from a study of blood T cell repertoires in COVID-19. The authors' processing: Amplifying reference gene primers gave estimates of nucleated cell counts. The data were produced by immunoSEQ multiplex PCR, yet TCRdb's version contains in-frame clones alone and is incomplete. Clonal size and the V and J genes are those of that table, whereas D and trimming came from the DNA. The sample records about 59,000 clones, around three quarters being singletons. The length of the CDR3 is 15 residues. Looked up from germline, CDR1 is SSHAT and CDR2 is FNYEAQ (reference sequence).

This chain connects TRBV7-7 to TRBJ1-4; the match to TRBD1 covers 7 bases. Sequencing was done on a sample of peripheral blood. The receptor comes from a man aged 60 to 75 with acute or convalescent COVID-19. CDR3 protein: CASSLGTEHNEKLFF. The DNA of the CDR3 is TGTGCTAGCAGCTTAGGGACAGAACATAATGAAAAACTGTTTTTT.